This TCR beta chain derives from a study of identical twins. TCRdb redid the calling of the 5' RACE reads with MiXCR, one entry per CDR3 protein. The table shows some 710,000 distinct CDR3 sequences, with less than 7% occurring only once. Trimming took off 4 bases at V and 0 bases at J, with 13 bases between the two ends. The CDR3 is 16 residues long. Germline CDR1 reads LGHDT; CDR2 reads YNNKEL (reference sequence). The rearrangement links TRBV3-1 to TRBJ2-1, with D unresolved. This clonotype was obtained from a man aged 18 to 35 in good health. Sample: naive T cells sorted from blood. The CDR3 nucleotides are TGTGCCAGCAGCCCTACAGCGAAGAGCTCCTACAATGAGCAGTTCTTC. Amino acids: CASSPTAKSSYNEQFF.